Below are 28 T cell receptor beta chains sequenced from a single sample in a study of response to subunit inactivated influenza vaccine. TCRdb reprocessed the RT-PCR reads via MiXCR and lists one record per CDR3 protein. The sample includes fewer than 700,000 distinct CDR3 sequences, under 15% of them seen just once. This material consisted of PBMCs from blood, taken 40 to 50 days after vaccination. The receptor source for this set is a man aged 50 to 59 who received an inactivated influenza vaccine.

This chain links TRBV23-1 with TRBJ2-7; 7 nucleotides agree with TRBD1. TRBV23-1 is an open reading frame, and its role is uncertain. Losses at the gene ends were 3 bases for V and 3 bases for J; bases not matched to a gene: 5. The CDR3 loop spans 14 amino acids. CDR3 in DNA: TGCGCCAGCAGTCACCGGGACAGTTACTACGAGCAGTACTTC. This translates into CASSHRDSYYEQYF.

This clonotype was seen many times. This chain's CDR3 is CASSYSSRQPQHF. CDR3 nucleotide sequence: TGTGCCAGCAGTTATAGTAGTCGTCAGCCCCAGCATTTT. The chain uses TRBV12-3 or TRBV12-4 and TRBJ1-5; no clear D. Trimming stripped 4 bases from V and 6 bases from J, with 10 bases between. The length of the CDR3 is 13 residues.

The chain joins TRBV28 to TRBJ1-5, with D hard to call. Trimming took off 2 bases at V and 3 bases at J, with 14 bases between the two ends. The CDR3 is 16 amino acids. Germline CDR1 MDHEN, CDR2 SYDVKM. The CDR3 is CASSLPQVSFNQPQHF. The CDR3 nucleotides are TGTGCCAGCAGTTTACCCCAAGTCTCTTTCAATCAGCCCCAGCATTTT.

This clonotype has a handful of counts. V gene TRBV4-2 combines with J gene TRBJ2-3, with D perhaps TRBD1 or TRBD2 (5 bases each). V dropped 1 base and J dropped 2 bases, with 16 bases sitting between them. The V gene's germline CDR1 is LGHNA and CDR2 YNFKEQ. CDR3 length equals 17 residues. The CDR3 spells CASSQVVIGAFTDTQYF. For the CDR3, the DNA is TGTGCCAGCAGCCAAGTTGTCATCGGGGCCTTCACAGATACGCAGTATTTT.

Here the CDR3 DNA reads TGCAGTGCCCACCGACAGGGGGTGGGGAACACTGAAGCTTTCTTT. Translated, it gives CSAHRQGVGNTEAFF. J is TRBJ1-1 and V is TRBV20-1; 9 nucleotides line up with TRBD1. V lost 6 bases, J lost 1 base, and 9 bases stayed unmatched. Germline-derived CDR1 and CDR2 are DFQATT and SNEGSKA (reference sequence). The CDR3 is made up of 15 amino acids.

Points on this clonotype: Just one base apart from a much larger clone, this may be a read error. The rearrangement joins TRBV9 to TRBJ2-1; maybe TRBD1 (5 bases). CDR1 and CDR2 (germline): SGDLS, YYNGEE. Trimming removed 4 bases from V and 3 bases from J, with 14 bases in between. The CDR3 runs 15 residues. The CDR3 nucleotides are TGTGCCAGCAGCTCGACAGACACAGACTACAATGAGCAGTTCTTC. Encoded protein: CASSSTDTDYNEQFF.

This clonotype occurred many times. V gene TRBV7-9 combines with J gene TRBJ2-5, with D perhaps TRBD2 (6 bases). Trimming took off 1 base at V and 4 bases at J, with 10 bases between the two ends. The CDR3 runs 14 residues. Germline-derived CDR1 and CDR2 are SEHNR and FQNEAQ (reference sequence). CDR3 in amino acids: CASSLVASAETQYF. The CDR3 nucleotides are TGTGCCAGCAGCTTAGTTGCTAGCGCAGAGACCCAGTACTTC.

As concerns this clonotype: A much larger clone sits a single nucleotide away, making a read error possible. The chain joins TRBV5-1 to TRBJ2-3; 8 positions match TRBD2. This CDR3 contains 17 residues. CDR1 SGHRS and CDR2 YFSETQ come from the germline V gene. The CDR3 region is CASGLGSSGSSSDTQYF. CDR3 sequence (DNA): TGCGCCAGCGGCTTGGGGTCCAGCGGGAGTAGCTCAGATACGCAGTATTTT.

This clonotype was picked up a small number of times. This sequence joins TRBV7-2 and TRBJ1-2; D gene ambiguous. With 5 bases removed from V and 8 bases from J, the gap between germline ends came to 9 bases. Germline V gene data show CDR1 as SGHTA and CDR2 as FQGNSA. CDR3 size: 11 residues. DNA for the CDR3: TGTGCCAGCAGCAGCAGGATAGGCTACACCTTC. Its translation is CASSSRIGYTF.

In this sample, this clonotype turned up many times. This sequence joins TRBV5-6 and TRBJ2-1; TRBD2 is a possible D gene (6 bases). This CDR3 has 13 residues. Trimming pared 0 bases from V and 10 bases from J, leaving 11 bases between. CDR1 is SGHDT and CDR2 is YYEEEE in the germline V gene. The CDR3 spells CASSLVSGSEQFF. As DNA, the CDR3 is TGTGCCAGCAGCTTGGTCAGCGGGTCCGAGCAGTTCTTC.

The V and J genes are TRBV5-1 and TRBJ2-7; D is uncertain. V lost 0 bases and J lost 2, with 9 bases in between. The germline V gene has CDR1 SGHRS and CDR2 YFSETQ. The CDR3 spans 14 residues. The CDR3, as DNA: TGCGCCAGCAGCTTGGATAGACATCCCTACGAGCAGTACTTC. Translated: CASSLDRHPYEQYF.

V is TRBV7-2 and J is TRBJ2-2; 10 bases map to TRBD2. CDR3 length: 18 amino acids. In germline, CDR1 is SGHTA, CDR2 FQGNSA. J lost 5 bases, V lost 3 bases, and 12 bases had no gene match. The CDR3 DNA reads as TGTGCCAGCAGCTTTAGGCTAGCGGGGGCCCTGGGGACCGGGGAGCTGTTTTTT. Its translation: CASSFRLAGALGTGELFF.

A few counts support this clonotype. The CDR3 spells CASSQEDGRARADTQYF. As DNA, the CDR3 is TGCGCCAGCAGCCAAGAGGACGGGAGGGCCCGTGCAGATACGCAGTATTTT. This sequence joins TRBV4-1 and TRBJ2-3, with 8 bases aligning to TRBD2. This CDR3 has 17 amino acids. V dropped 0 bases and J dropped 4; count of bases not matched to a gene: 9. Germline V gives CDR1 MGHRA, CDR2 YSYEKL.

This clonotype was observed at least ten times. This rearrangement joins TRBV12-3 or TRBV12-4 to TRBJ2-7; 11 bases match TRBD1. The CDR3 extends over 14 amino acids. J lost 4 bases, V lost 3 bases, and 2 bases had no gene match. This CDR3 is CASSFGTGGYEQYF. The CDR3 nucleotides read TGTGCCAGCAGTTTTGGGACAGGGGGTTACGAGCAGTACTTC.

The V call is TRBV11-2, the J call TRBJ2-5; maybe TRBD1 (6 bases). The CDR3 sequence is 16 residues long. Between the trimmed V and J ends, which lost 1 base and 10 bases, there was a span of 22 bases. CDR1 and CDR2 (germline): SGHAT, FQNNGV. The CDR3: CASSLGDRISGWSQYF. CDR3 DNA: TGTGCCAGCAGCTTAGGCGACAGGATCTCCGGGTGGAGCCAGTACTTC.

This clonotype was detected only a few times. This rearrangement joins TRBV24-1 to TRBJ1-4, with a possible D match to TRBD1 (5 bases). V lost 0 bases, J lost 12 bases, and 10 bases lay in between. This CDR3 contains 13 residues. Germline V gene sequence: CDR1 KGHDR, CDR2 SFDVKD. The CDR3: CATSDLDSRELFF. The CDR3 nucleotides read TGTGCCACCAGTGATTTGGACTCCAGGGAACTGTTTTTT.

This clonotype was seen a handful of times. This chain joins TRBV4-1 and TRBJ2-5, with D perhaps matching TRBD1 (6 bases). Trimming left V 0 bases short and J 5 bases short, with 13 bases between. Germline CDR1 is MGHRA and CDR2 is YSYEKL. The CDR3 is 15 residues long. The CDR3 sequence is CASSQEEQGWETQYF. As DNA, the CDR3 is TGCGCCAGCAGCCAAGAGGAGCAGGGGTGGGAGACCCAGTACTTC.

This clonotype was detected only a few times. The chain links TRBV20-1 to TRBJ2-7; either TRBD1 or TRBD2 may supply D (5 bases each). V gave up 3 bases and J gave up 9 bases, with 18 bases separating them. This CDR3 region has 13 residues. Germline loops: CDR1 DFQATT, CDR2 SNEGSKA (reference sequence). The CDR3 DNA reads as TGCAGTGCTAGTTTGGGGGTCCTTCTTGTGCAGTACTTC. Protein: CSASLGVLLVQYF.

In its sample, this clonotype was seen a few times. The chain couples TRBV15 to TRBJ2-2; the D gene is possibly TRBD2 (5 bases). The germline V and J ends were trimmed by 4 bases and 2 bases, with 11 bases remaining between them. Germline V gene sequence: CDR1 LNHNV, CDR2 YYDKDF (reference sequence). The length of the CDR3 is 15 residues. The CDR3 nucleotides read TGTGCCACCAGCAACCGGGAATTAAACACCGGGGAGCTGTTTTTT. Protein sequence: CATSNRELNTGELFF.

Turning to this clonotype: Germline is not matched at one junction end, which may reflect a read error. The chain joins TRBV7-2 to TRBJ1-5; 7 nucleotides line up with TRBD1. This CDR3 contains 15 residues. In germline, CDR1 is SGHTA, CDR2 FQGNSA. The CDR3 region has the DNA TGTGCCAGCAGTTTAGGACAGGTTGGCAATCAGCCCCAGCATTTT. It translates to CASSLGQVGNQPQHF.

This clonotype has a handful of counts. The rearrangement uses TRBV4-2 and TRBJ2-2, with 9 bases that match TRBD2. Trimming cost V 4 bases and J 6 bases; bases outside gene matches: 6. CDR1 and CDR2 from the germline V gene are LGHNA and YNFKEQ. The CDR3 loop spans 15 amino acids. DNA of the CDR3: TGTGCCAGCAGCCGCGAGCGGGGGGTATCCGGGGAGCTGTTTTTT. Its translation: CASSRERGVSGELFF.

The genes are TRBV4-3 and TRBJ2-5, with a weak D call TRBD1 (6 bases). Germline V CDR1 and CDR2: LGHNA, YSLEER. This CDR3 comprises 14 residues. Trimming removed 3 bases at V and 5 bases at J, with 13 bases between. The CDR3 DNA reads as TGCGCCAGCAGCCACACACAGGGTCACGAGACCCAGTACTTC. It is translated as CASSHTQGHETQYF.

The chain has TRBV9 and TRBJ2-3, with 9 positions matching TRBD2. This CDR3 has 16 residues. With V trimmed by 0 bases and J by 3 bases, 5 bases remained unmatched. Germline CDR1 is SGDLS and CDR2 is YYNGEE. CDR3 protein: CASSVEAGGLTDTQYF. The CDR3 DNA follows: TGTGCCAGCAGCGTAGAAGCGGGAGGTCTGACAGATACGCAGTATTTT.

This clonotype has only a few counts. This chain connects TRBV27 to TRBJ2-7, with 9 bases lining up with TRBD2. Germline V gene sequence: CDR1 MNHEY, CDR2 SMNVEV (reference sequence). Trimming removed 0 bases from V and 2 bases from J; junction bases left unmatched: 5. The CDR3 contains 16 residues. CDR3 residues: CASSLSAGGATYEQYF. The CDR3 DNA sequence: TGTGCCAGCAGTTTATCGGCGGGAGGGGCGACCTACGAGCAGTACTTC.

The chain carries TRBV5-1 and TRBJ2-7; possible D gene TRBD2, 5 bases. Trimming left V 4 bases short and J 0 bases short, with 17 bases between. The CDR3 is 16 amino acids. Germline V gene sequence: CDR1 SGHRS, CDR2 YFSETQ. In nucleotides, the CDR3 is TGCGCCAGCAGCCCCTTCGCGGGTAGCGCCTCCTACGAGCAGTACTTC. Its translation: CASSPFAGSASYEQYF. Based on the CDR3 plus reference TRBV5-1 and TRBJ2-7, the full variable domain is KAGVTQTPRYLIKTRGQQVTLSCSPISGHRSVSWYQQTPGQGLQFLFEYFSETQRNKGNFPGRFSGRQFSNSRSEMNVSTLELGDSALYLCASSPFAGSASYEQYFGPGTRLTVT.

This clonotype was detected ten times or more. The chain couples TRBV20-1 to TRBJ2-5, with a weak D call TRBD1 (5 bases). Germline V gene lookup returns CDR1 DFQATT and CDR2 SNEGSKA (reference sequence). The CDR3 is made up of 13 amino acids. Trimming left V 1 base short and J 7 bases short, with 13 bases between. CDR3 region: CSARAQAERTQYF. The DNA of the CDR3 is TGCAGTGCTAGAGCACAGGCAGAACGGACCCAGTACTTC.

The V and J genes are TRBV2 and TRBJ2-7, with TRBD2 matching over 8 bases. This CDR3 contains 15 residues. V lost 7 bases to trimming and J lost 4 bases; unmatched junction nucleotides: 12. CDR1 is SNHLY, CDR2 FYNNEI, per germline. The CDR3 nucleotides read TGTGCCAGCACCCCCCGGGCGGGACTAGTATACGAGCAGTACTTC. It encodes CASTPRAGLVYEQYF.

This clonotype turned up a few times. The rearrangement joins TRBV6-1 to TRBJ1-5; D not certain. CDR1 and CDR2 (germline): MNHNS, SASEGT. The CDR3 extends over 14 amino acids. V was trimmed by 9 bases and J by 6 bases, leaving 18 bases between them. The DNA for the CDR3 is TGTGCCAGTGGAGGGCTTTTTAATATTCAGCCCCAGCATTTT. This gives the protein CASGGLFNIQPQHF.